This TCR beta chain was identified in a study of blood T cell repertoires in COVID-19. Study details: T cells, B-cell-depleted T cells, or PBMCs supplied cDNA or gDNA.

Two negative PCRs, clearance, or symptom resolution had been documented for recovered Cohort 3 donors. Profiled with immunoSEQ multiplex PCR; TCRdb holds only in-frame clones, not every one. There are roughly 290,000 clones in the sample; 80% to 90% occur only once, and 4.3% lies in the top ten. The specimen sequenced was PBMCs or T cells enriched from blood (not recorded which). The source is a woman aged 25-40 years who had recovered from COVID-19.

As DNA, the CDR3 is TGTGCCAGCACCAACCGGGGGGAAACTGGAAACACCATATATTTT. Protein sequence: CASTNRGETGNTIYF. The chain employs TRBV11-2 and TRBJ1-3; D is possibly TRBD1 (5 bases). V was pared by 7 bases and J by 2 bases, with 15 bases between. The CDR3 has 15 residues. Germline V gives CDR1 SGHAT, CDR2 FQNNGV.